The sequence of this TCR beta chain was determined in a study of identical twins. Study-wide results and limits: Because invariant MAIT and iNKT cells could be present, zero-insertion analyses could be partly confounded. Fewer insertions characterized abundant cord blood beta clonotypes, whereas memory repertoires showed none.

TCRdb itself ran the 5' RACE reads through MiXCR, one entry per CDR3 protein. The table shows about 890,000 distinct CDR3 sequences, with roughly 12% occurring only once. To note about this clonotype: The antigen is unknown.

All of the donors were Caucasians in good health. The CDR3 is 14 amino acids. With 1 base removed from V and 2 bases from J, the gap between germline ends came to 8 bases. Germline loops: CDR1 KGHSH, CDR2 LQKENI. Separately, the same data were catalogued under a study of yellow fever vaccine responses in identical twins. That report notes: As reported, the vaccine T cell response of twins seemed partly convergent and partly personalized.

The TCR sequence derives from a woman aged 18-29 years in good health. The sample taken for sequencing was PBMCs. The chain has TRBV18 and TRBJ1-2; D is undetermined. This CDR3 reads CASSPRDINYGYTF. In DNA, the CDR3 is TGTGCCAGCTCACCACGGGATATAAACTATGGCTACACCTTC.